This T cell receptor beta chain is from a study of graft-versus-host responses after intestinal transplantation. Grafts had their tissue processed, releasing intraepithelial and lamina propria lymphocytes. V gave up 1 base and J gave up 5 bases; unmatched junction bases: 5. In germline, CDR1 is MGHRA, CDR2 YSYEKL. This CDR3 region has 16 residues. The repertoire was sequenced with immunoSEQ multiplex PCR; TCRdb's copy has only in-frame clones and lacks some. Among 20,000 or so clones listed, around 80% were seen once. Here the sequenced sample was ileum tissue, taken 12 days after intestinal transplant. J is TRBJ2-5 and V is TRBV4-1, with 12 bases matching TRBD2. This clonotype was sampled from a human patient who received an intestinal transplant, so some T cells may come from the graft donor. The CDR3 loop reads CASSQGLTSGGETQYF. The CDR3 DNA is TGCGCCAGCAGCCAAGGCCTCACTAGCGGGGGGGAGACCCAGTACTTC.